The next 24 T cell receptor beta chains were all read from a single sample in a study of a mutant IDH1 vaccine in newly diagnosed glioma (dated by TCRdb to the early 2020s). What these receptors recognize is not known. Libraries came from the immunoSEQ multiplex PCR assay. This immuneACCESS table, as held by TCRdb, lists in-frame sequences with V and J called but not all clones. Of the missing ones, under half trace to an unresolved V gene in checked studies; the others have no known cause. The sample profile shows around 50,000 clones; more than 75% of them were found once. Around 5.7% of the sample is in the top ten clones. The meaning of the sample's time point label: week 35, safety follow-up. Every vaccine dose consisted of 300 ug of a 20-mer mutant IDH1 peptide in Montanide, administered subcutaneously together with topical imiquimod. Sample: PBMCs, taken from a glioma patient whose treatment included an IDH1 peptide vaccine. The receptors shown here come from a woman in her thirties or forties with glioma.

The chain has TRBV19 and TRBJ1-1, with 10 bases aligning to TRBD1. Germline CDR1 reads LNHDA; CDR2 reads SQIVND (reference sequence). The V gene end was trimmed by 5 bases and the J gene end by 3 bases; junction bases not matched to a gene: 6. CDR3 size: 15 residues. The CDR3 protein is CASSSTGGAYTEAFF. Here the CDR3 DNA reads TGTGCCAGTAGTTCGACAGGGGGCGCGTACACTGAAGCTTTCTTT.

The chain couples TRBV4-1 to TRBJ2-7; perhaps TRBD1 as D (6 bases). V shed 4 bases and J shed 3 bases, with 13 bases lying between them. CDR3 length: 14 residues. Germline V gene lookup returns CDR1 MGHRA and CDR2 YSYEKL. The CDR3 here is CASSPPGHLYEQYF. The CDR3 DNA follows: TGCGCCAGCAGCCCGCCGGGACACCTCTACGAGCAGTACTTC.

This chain joins TRBV6-5 and TRBJ1-1, with D hard to call. The CDR3 covers 14 residues. The ends were cut back, 6 bases at V and 0 bases at J, with 11 bases in the middle. Looked up from germline, CDR1 is MNHEY and CDR2 is SVGAGI. The CDR3 sequence: CASRSPRLNTEAFF. As DNA, the CDR3 is TGTGCCAGCAGAAGCCCTCGGTTGAACACTGAAGCTTTCTTT.

The rearrangement links TRBV27 to TRBJ2-2; D remains ambiguous. Germline values: CDR1 MNHEY, CDR2 SMNVEV (reference sequence). CDR3 length: 12 amino acids. Trimming took 5 bases from V and 6 from J, leaving 7 bases between them. The CDR3 sequence: CASSPWPGELFF. The CDR3 bases are TGTGCCAGCAGTCCCTGGCCCGGGGAGCTGTTTTTT.

The V gene is TRBV7-9, the J gene TRBJ2-7, with TRBD1 matching over 7 bases. Germline V lookup: CDR1 SEHNR, CDR2 FQNEAQ (reference sequence). With V trimmed by 6 bases and J by 4 bases, 12 bases remained unmatched. The CDR3 extends over 15 amino acids. CDR3 coding DNA: TGTGCCAGCAGTCCAGGTGGGGGACAGAGATACGAGCAGTACTTC. It yields the protein CASSPGGGQRYEQYF.

The chain links TRBV4-1 to TRBJ1-2; 8 nucleotides line up with TRBD1. Germline loops: CDR1 MGHRA, CDR2 YSYEKL. The ends lost 1 base at V and 0 bases at J; junction bases unmatched: 4. The CDR3 consists of 16 residues. The CDR3: CASSQAGTGSNYGYTF. CDR3 bases: TGCGCCAGCAGCCAAGCCGGGACAGGCTCTAACTATGGCTACACCTTC.

This chain uses TRBV18 with TRBJ2-7, with TRBD2 identical over 10 bases. The J segment lost 4 bases and the V segment lost 2 bases, leaving 14 bases of the junction unmatched. There are 18 residues in the CDR3. CDR1 is KGHSH and CDR2 is LQKENI in the germline V gene. CDR3 in amino acids: CASSPFDSGRSLGYEQYF. CDR3 bases: TGTGCCAGCTCACCATTCGATAGCGGGAGGTCCTTGGGGTACGAGCAGTACTTC. The full variable domain, rest sourced from reference TRBV18 and TRBJ2-7, is NAGVMQNPRHLVRRRGQEARLRCSPMKGHSHVYWYRQLPEEGLKFMVYLQKENIIDESGMPKERFSAEFPKEGPSILRIQQVVRGDSAAYFCASSPFDSGRSLGYEQYFGPGTRLTVT.

This clone was detected only once. The rearrangement links TRBV6-1 to TRBJ2-1; D unresolved. Trimming cost V 3 bases and J 2 bases, with 2 bases left between them. CDR3 length equals 12 residues. The germline V gene has CDR1 MNHNS and CDR2 SASEGT. CDR3 protein: CASSEAYNEQFF. The DNA of the CDR3 is TGTGCCAGCAGTGAGGCCTACAATGAGCAGTTCTTC.

The rearrangement links TRBV28 to TRBJ1-5; TRBD1 matches 7 bases. This CDR3 has 16 residues. Per the germline V gene, CDR1 is MDHEN and CDR2 is SYDVKM. The V and J ends lost 6 bases and 7 bases, in that order; junction bases with no gene match: 15. CDR3 sequence (DNA): TGTGCCAGCAGACGACCAGCAGGGGGAAGGAAGCAGCCCCAGCATTTT. It is translated as CASRRPAGGRKQPQHF.

This clone was counted a single time. This sequence joins TRBV11-2 and TRBJ1-2; no clear D gene. Germline CDR1 SGHAT, CDR2 FQNNGV. The ends were cut back, 0 bases at V and 2 bases at J, with 16 bases in the middle. There are 17 residues in the CDR3. Written as DNA, the CDR3 is TGTGCCAGCAGCTTAGATCTTAGTGTTGTAGCGAACTATGGCTACACCTTC. Protein sequence: CASSLDLSVVANYGYTF.

The chain has TRBV5-1 and TRBJ1-1; D might be TRBD1 (6 bases). CDR1 and CDR2 (germline): SGHRS, YFSETQ. The CDR3 is 15 residues long. V was pared by 5 bases and J by 1 base, with 15 bases between. CDR3 sequence: CASRGPQGWNTEAFF. The CDR3 DNA sequence: TGCGCCAGCAGAGGGCCTCAGGGGTGGAACACTGAAGCTTTCTTT.

This clone was detected only once. The chain links TRBV18 to TRBJ2-7, with D uncertain. CDR3 length equals 13 residues. The V end was cut by 1 base, the J end by 6 bases, with 10 bases between. Germline values: CDR1 KGHSH, CDR2 LQKENI. The chain's CDR3 is CASSPLGLPEQYF. The CDR3 DNA is TGTGCCAGCTCACCACTAGGGCTTCCCGAGCAGTACTTC.

V gene TRBV4-3 combines with J gene TRBJ2-1; 7 nucleotides align to TRBD1. The ends lost 4 bases at V and 7 bases at J; junction bases unmatched: 7. CDR1 LGHNA and CDR2 YSLEER come from the germline V gene. This CDR3 contains 14 residues. The CDR3 here is CASSPLKGANEQFF. For the CDR3, the DNA is TGCGCCAGCAGCCCTTTGAAGGGGGCAAATGAGCAGTTCTTC.

This sequence joins TRBV7-6 and TRBJ2-1; 10 bases line up with TRBD2. The CDR3 has 16 residues. Per the germline V gene, CDR1 is SGHVS and CDR2 is FNYEAQ. V was clipped by 6 bases and J by 7 bases; unmatched bases: 12. The CDR3 loop is CASSPVSGRALNEQFF. The CDR3 coding sequence is TGTGCCAGCAGTCCCGTAAGCGGGAGGGCCCTGAATGAGCAGTTCTTC.

The gene calls are TRBV4-2 and TRBJ1-5, with TRBD1 as a possible D gene (5 bases). Per the germline V gene, CDR1 is LGHNA and CDR2 is YNFKEQ. Trimming left V 1 base short and J 3 bases short, with 13 bases between. This CDR3 comprises 16 residues. As DNA, the CDR3 is TGTGCCAGCAGCCAAGTCTTCAGGGCCTTCAATCAGCCCCAGCATTTT. It specifies CASSQVFRAFNQPQHF.

The chain has TRBV7-9 and TRBJ1-4; no reliable D call. V dropped 6 bases and J dropped 15 bases, with 17 bases sitting between them. Germline assignment: CDR1 SEHNR and CDR2 FQNEAQ (reference sequence). This CDR3 contains 12 residues. The DNA for the CDR3 is TGTGCCAGCAGAAAAGGTAGGCCTGGGTTGTTTTTT. The encoded protein is CASRKGRPGLFF. The full variable domain, its missing parts supplied by reference TRBV7-9 and TRBJ1-4, is DTGVSQNPRHKITKRGQNVTFRCDPISEHNRLYWYRQTLGQGPEFLTYFQNEAQLEKSRLLSDRFSAERPKGSFSTLEIQRTEQGDSAMYLCASRKGRPGLFFGSGTQLSVL.

The gene calls are TRBV30 and TRBJ2-5; D not certain. The germline V gene encodes CDR1 GTSNPN and CDR2 SVGIG (reference sequence). This CDR3 contains 11 residues. The V and J ends lost 0 bases and 6 bases respectively, with 5 bases between them. CDR3 bases: TGTGCCTGGAGTGTAGAGAAGACCCAGTACTTC. As protein: CAWSVEKTQYF. Complete variable domain (other parts from reference TRBV30 and TRBJ2-5): SQTIHQWPATLVQPVGSPLSLECTVEGTSNPNLYWYRQAAGRGLQLLFYSVGIGQISSEVPQNLSASRPQDRQFILSSKKLLLSDSGFYLCAWSVEKTQYFGPGTRLLVL.

On this clone itself: In the same sample, other DNA sequences code for this CDR3. As DNA, the CDR3 is TGTGCCAGCAGTTTAAGGAGCAATCAGCCCCAGCATTTT. Its translation is CASSLRSNQPQHF. The chain recombines TRBV27 with TRBJ1-5; no clear D. Germline CDR1 reads MNHEY; CDR2 reads SMNVEV (reference sequence). V was trimmed by 2 bases and J by 1 base, leaving 3 bases between them. The CDR3 spans 13 residues.

Comment on this clone: The junction differs from germline at one of its ends, possibly a read error. V usage is TRBV7-2 and J usage is TRBJ1-6; no reliable D call. The CDR3 sequence is 10 residues long. In germline, CDR1 is SGHTA, CDR2 FQGNSA. The CDR3 region has the DNA TGTGCCAGCAGCTTAGTGGGCCCTCGCTTT. It encodes CASSLVGPRF. The full variable domain, rest sourced from reference TRBV7-2 and TRBJ1-6, is GAGVSQSPSNKVTEKGKDVELRCDPISGHTALYWYRQSLGQGLEFLIYFQGNSAPDKSGLPSDRFSAERTGGSVSTLTIQRTQQEDSAVYLCASSLVGPRFGNGTRLTVT.

V and J are TRBV7-9 and TRBJ2-5; perhaps TRBD1 as D (5 bases). Trimming took 6 bases from V and 4 from J, leaving 18 bases between them. Germline CDR1 reads SEHNR; CDR2 reads FQNEAQ (reference sequence). The CDR3 spans 15 residues. The CDR3 protein is CASSRAGSQGETQYF. The CDR3 DNA sequence: TGTGCCAGCAGTCGAGCAGGGTCCCAGGGAGAGACCCAGTACTTC.

The V call is TRBV4-1, the J call TRBJ2-2; D possibly corresponds to TRBD2 (6 bases). CDR1 and CDR2 (germline): MGHRA, YSYEKL. The CDR3 covers 16 residues. V lost 4 bases and J 3 bases, leaving 15 bases between the germline ends. The CDR3: CASSLLGLLDTGELFF. The CDR3 DNA reads as TGCGCCAGCAGCCTCTTGGGACTTTTGGACACCGGGGAGCTGTTTTTT.

The rearrangement uses TRBV18 and TRBJ1-6; 8 bases line up with TRBD1. V lost 2 bases to trimming and J lost 2 bases; unmatched junction nucleotides: 8. In germline, CDR1 is KGHSH, CDR2 LQKENI. This CDR3 region has 18 residues. In DNA form, the CDR3 reads TGTGCCAGCTCACCAGGGACAGGAACACTCCCCTATAATTCACCCCTCCACTTT. Translating gives CASSPGTGTLPYNSPLHF.

The chain carries TRBV6-1 and TRBJ2-2; 7 nucleotides match TRBD1. The trim removed 6 bases at V and 6 bases at J, leaving 7 bases unmatched. The V gene's germline CDR1 is MNHNS and CDR2 SASEGT. The CDR3 totals 14 residues. This CDR3 is CASRRTGRSGELFF. CDR3 sequence (DNA): TGTGCCAGCAGAAGGACAGGCCGCTCCGGGGAGCTGTTTTTT.

The rearrangement uses TRBV5-1 and TRBJ2-2, with D hard to call. The ends were cut back, 4 bases at V and 5 bases at J, with 15 bases in the middle. CDR1 and CDR2 (germline): SGHRS, YFSETQ. The CDR3 is 15 amino acids. CDR3 region: CASSGTPRRTGELFF. CDR3 DNA sequence: TGCGCCAGCAGCGGAACTCCTCGACGGACCGGGGAGCTGTTTTTT.